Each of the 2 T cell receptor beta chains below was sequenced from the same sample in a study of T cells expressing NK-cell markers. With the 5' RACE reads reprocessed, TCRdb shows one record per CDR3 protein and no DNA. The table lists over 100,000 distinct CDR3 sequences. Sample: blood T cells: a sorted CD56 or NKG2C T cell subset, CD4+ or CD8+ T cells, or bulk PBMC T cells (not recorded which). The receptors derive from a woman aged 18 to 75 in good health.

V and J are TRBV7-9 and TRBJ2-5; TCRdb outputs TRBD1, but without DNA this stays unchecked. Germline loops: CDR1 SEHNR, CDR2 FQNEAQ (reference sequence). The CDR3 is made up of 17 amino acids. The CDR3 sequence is CASSLPLGKGVEETQYF.

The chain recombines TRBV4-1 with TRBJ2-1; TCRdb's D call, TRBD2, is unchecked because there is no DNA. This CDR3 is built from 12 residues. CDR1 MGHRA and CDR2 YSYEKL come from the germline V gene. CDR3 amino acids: CASSHVSGEQFF.